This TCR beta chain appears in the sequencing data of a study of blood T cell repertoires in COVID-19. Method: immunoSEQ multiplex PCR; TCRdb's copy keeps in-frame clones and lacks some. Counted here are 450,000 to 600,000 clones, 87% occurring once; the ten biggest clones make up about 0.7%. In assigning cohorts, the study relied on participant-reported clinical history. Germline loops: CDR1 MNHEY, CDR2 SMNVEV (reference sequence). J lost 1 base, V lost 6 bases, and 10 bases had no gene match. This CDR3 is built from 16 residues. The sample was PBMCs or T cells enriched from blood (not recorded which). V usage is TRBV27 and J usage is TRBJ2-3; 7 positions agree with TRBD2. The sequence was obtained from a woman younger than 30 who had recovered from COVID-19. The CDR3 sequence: CASSRLPGGGTDTQYF. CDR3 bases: TGTGCCAGCAGCCGTCTTCCTGGGGGGGGCACAGATACGCAGTATTTT.